This entry lists 7 T cell receptor beta chains sequenced from one sample in a study of blood T cell repertoires in COVID-19. TCRdb's copy holds only in-frame clones and misses some; the assay was immunoSEQ multiplex PCR. The table shows 150,000 to 200,000 clones, with 75% to 85% occurring only once. Sequences were obtained from PBMCs or T cells enriched from blood (not recorded which). The receptor source for this set is a woman aged 55-69 years who had recovered from COVID-19.

The CDR3 DNA reads TGTGCTAGTGGTTTGGTGCAGGGGGCAGGGGAGACCCAGTACTTC. Its protein is CASGLVQGAGETQYF. The V gene is TRBV12-5, the J gene TRBJ2-5, with 8 bases fitting TRBD1. The V and J ends lost 0 bases and 5 bases, in that order; junction bases with no gene match: 5. Germline V gene data show CDR1 as LGHNT and CDR2 as FRNRAP. This CDR3 comprises 15 residues.

The chain couples TRBV13 to TRBJ2-1, with TRBD1 identical over 7 bases. The trim removed 3 bases at V and 7 bases at J, leaving 6 bases unmatched. Looked up from germline, CDR1 is PRHDT and CDR2 is FYEKMQ (reference sequence). This CDR3 has 14 residues. The chain's CDR3 is CASSFVQGVNEQFF. The CDR3 region has the DNA TGTGCCAGCAGCTTCGTTCAGGGGGTAAATGAGCAGTTCTTC.

The chain carries TRBV4-2 and TRBJ2-7, with D possibly matching TRBD1 (6 bases). Trimming took 5 bases from V and 3 from J, leaving 17 bases between them. The CDR3 contains 15 residues. Per the germline V gene, CDR1 is LGHNA and CDR2 is YNFKEQ. The CDR3 loop is CASSTHRDPSYEQYF. The CDR3 nucleotides are TGTGCCAGCAGCACTCACAGGGACCCAAGCTACGAGCAGTACTTC.

The V and J genes are TRBV5-5 and TRBJ1-2; D is possibly TRBD1 (5 bases). This CDR3 is built from 14 residues. Germline loops: CDR1 SGHKS, CDR2 YYEKEE (reference sequence). V lost 2 bases and J lost 8, with 16 bases in between. CDR3 nucleotides: TGTGCCAGCAGCTTAATCCCGACAGACACGGGCTACACCTTC. This gives the protein CASSLIPTDTGYTF.

As DNA, the CDR3 is TGCAGCGTTGCCGCAGGGAACTACGAGCAGTACTTC. Protein: CSVAAGNYEQYF. V and J are TRBV29-1 and TRBJ2-7, with D maybe TRBD1 (5 bases). Germline CDR1 and CDR2: SQVTM and ANQGSEA. This CDR3 has 12 residues. Deletions cut 4 bases from V and 3 bases from J, with 10 bases between.

Notes on this clone: Sequence at one end of the junction differs from germline and may be a read error. The chain combines TRBV6-5 with TRBJ2-4; 8 bases fit TRBD1. CDR3 length equals 13 residues. Germline lookup yields CDR1 MNHEY and CDR2 SVGAGI. CDR3 residues: CASSHSTGDIQYF. The CDR3 DNA reads TGTGCCAGCAGTCACTCGACAGGGGACATTCAGTACTTC.

The chain joins TRBV19 to TRBJ2-7, with D possibly TRBD1 on 7 matching bases. Trimming cost V 4 bases and J 7 bases, with 14 bases left between them. Germline-derived CDR1 and CDR2 are LNHDA and SQIVND (reference sequence). The CDR3 extends over 13 amino acids. CDR3 DNA: TGTGCCAGTAGTAGACAGGGAGGTAGGGAGCAGTACTTC. Residues: CASSRQGGREQYF.